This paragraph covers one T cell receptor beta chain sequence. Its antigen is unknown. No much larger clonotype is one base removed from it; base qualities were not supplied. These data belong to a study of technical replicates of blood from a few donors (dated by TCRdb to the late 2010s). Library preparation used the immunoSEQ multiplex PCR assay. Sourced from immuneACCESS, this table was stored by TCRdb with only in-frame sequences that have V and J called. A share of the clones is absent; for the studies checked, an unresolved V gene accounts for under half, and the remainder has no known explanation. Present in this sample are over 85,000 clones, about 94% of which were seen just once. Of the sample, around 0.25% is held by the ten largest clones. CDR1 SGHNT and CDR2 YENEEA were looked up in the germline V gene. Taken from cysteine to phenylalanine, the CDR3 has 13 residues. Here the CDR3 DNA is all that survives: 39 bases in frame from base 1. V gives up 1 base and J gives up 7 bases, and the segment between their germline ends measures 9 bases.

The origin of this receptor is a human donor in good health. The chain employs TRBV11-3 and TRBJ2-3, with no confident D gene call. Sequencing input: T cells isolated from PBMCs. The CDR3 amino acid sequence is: CASSLGEYYTQYF. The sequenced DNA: TGTGCCAGCAGCTTAGGAGAATACTATACGCAGTATTTT. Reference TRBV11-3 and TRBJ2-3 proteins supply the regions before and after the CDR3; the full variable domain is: EAGVVQSPRYKIIEKKQPVAFWCNPISGHNTLYWYLQNLGQGPELLIRYENEEAVDDSQLPKDRFSAERLKGVDSTLKIQPAELGDSAVYLCASSLGEYYTQYFGPGTRLTVL.